Below, 14 T cell receptor beta chains from the same sample are listed, as sequenced in a study of regulatory T cells in long-lasting Graves disease. The time point denotes: newly diagnosed GD, antithyroid drugs for less than 3 months. RNA isolated from PBMCs was used to make the TCR library. Libraries of TCR beta came from iRepertoire HTBI primers plus Arm-PCR of CDR3 regions. TCRdb passed the multiplex PCR reads through MiXCR, listing each CDR3 protein once. The sample contains hundreds of thousands of distinct CDR3 sequences, about 16% of which appear only once. The sample here was peripheral blood mononuclear cells (PBMCs), taken at new diagnosis, from a patient treated with antithyroid drugs. The receptors here all came from a female donor with Graves disease.

This clonotype was seen repeatedly, ten times or more. The genes are TRBV30 and TRBJ2-1; no reliable D call. This CDR3 comprises 13 residues. Trimming took off 0 bases at V and 9 bases at J, with 12 bases between the two ends. The germline V gene has CDR1 GTSNPN and CDR2 SVGIG (reference sequence). The CDR3 region is CAWSVPRTSEQFF. The CDR3 region has the DNA TGTGCCTGGAGTGTACCCCGCACGTCTGAGCAGTTCTTC.

This clonotype showed up many times. The genes are TRBV2 and TRBJ2-1; 9 bases fit TRBD2. This CDR3 has 15 amino acids. Losses at the gene ends were 8 bases for V and 5 bases for J; bases not matched to a gene: 10. Per the germline V gene, CDR1 is SNHLY and CDR2 is FYNNEI. CDR3 sequence (DNA): TGTGCCAGCTTAGATAGCGGGAGCTACCACAATGAGCAGTTCTTC. Its protein is CASLDSGSYHNEQFF.

This clonotype was seen at least ten times. The chain couples TRBV6-1 to TRBJ2-7; 12 bases agree with TRBD1. The CDR3 has 16 amino acids. V gave up 6 bases and J gave up 5 bases; unmatched junction bases: 11. Looked up from germline, CDR1 is MNHNS and CDR2 is SASEGT. Here the CDR3 reads CASRHAPGTGGDEQYF. CDR3 DNA sequence: TGTGCCAGCAGACACGCTCCGGGGACAGGGGGCGACGAGCAGTACTTC.

This clonotype came up many times. The chain joins TRBV6-9 to TRBJ1-4; D ambiguous. Germline loops: CDR1 MNHGY, CDR2 SVAAGI. The CDR3 length is 15 residues. V was clipped by 4 bases and J by 4 bases, with 13 bases between them. The CDR3 loop is CASSSELGLNEKLFF. CDR3 DNA: TGTGCCAGCAGTTCCGAACTCGGGCTTAATGAAAAACTGTTTTTT.

This clonotype was counted many times. At one end, the junction sequence differs from germline, possibly due to a read error. The chain links TRBV2 to TRBJ2-3, with D perhaps matching TRBD2 (6 bases). The CDR3 length is 12 residues. Germline V gene sequence: CDR1 SNHLY, CDR2 FYNNEI. The CDR3 DNA reads TGTGCCAGCAGGGAAGCGGGAGATACGCAGTATTTT. Protein: CASREAGDTQYF.

The chain is built from TRBV7-9 and TRBJ2-1; no clear D. V lost 2 bases and J 9 bases, leaving 11 bases between the germline ends. From germline, CDR1 is SEHNR and CDR2 FQNEAQ (reference sequence). This CDR3 has 13 amino acids. The CDR3 reads CASSLSVESEQFF. The CDR3 DNA sequence: TGTGCCAGCAGCTTATCTGTAGAGAGTGAGCAGTTCTTC.

With respect to this clonotype: At one of its ends the junction is not consistent with the germline gene, which may arise from a read error. The chain has TRBV4-3 and TRBJ2-1; D unresolved. Germline V gene lookup returns CDR1 LGHNA and CDR2 YSLEER. The CDR3 runs to 13 residues. This CDR3 is CDSSLSTYNEQFF. The CDR3 DNA sequence: TGCGACAGCAGCCTCTCGACCTACAATGAGCAGTTCTTC.

As for this clonotype: Just one base apart from a much larger clone, this may be a read error. The chain employs TRBV18 and TRBJ2-7, with D unresolved. Trimming pared 2 bases from V and 5 bases from J, leaving 10 bases between. This CDR3 contains 13 residues. Germline V gives CDR1 KGHSH, CDR2 LQKENI. The CDR3 here is CASSPCLQNEQYF. The CDR3 coding sequence is TGTGCCAGCTCACCATGCCTCCAGAACGAGCAGTACTTC.

V usage is TRBV12-3 or TRBV12-4 and J usage is TRBJ1-5; no firm D call. The CDR3 totals 12 residues. The ends were cut back, 4 bases at V and 8 bases at J, with 9 bases in the middle. CDR3 coding DNA: TGTGCCAGCAGTTCTCCGAATGAGCCCCAGCATTTT. It translates to CASSSPNEPQHF.

This clonotype was seen many times. The CDR3 reads CASSYPPGPYTGELFF. CDR3 DNA sequence: TGTGCCAGCAGTTACCCGCCGGGACCGTACACCGGGGAGCTGTTTTTT. The chain recombines TRBV6-5 with TRBJ2-2, with D tentatively TRBD1 or TRBD2 (5 bases each). This CDR3 region has 16 residues. The ends were cut back, 2 bases at V and 3 bases at J, with 13 bases in the middle. The germline V gene has CDR1 MNHEY and CDR2 SVGAGI.

This clonotype occurred a few times. J is TRBJ2-4 and V is TRBV19; TRBD1 matches at 10 bases. This CDR3 comprises 14 residues. Germline trimming cut 3 bases from V and 7 bases from J; bases unmatched to any gene: 3. Per the germline V gene, CDR1 is LNHDA and CDR2 is SQIVND (reference sequence). The CDR3 region is CASSMGQGWNIQYF. As DNA, the CDR3 is TGTGCCAGTAGTATGGGACAGGGGTGGAACATTCAGTACTTC.

The V and J genes are TRBV4-1 and TRBJ1-5; D uncertain. CDR1 and CDR2 (germline): MGHRA, YSYEKL. V dropped 2 bases and J dropped 0 bases, with 5 bases sitting between them. CDR3 size: 14 residues. The CDR3 bases are TGCGCCAGCAGCCAACTACTTAGCAATCAGCCCCAGCATTTT. The encoded protein is CASSQLLSNQPQHF.

There are many counts of this clonotype. The chain carries TRBV12-3 or TRBV12-4 and TRBJ1-5; D uncertain. This CDR3 spans 13 amino acids. The V gene lost 6 bases and the J gene lost 4 bases, with 10 bases spanning the gap. For the CDR3, the DNA is TGTGCCAGCAGCCGACTAGGGAATCAGCCCCAGCATTTT. It specifies CASSRLGNQPQHF.

This chain connects TRBV7-9 to TRBJ1-1; no clear D gene. Germline assignment: CDR1 SEHNR and CDR2 FQNEAQ (reference sequence). Trimming cost V 3 bases and J 0 bases, with 20 bases left between them. CDR3 length equals 18 residues. This CDR3 reads CASSFHLTLETLNTEAFF. In DNA form, the CDR3 reads TGTGCCAGCAGCTTCCATTTAACTCTTGAGACGTTGAACACTGAAGCTTTCTTT. Looking up the rest from reference TRBV7-9 and TRBJ1-1 gives the full variable domain: DTGVSQNPRHKITKRGQNVTFRCDPISEHNRLYWYRQTLGQGPEFLTYFQNEAQLEKSRLLSDRFSAERPKGSFSTLEIQRTEQGDSAMYLCASSFHLTLETLNTEAFFGQGTRLTVV.